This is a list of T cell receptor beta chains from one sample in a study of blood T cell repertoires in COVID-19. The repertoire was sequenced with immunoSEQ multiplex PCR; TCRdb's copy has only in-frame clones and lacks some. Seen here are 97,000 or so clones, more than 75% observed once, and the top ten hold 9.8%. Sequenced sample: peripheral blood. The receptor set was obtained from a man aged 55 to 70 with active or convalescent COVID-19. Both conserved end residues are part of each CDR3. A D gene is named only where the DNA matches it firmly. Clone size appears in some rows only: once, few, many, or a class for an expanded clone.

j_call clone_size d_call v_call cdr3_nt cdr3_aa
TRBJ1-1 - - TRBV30 TGTGCCCATTTTTTACAGGGAAGCACTGAAGCTTTCTTT CAHFLQGSTEAFF
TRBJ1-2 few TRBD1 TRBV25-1 TGTGCCAGCACCCCCCGGGACAGGTACTATGGCTACACCTTC CASTPRDRYYGYTF
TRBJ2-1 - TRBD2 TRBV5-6 TGTGCCAGCAGCCCTAGCGGGTTTGAGCAGTTCTTC CASSPSGFEQFF
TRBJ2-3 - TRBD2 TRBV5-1 TGCGCCAGCAGCTTTACTAGCGGGAGAACAGATACGCAGTATTTT CASSFTSGRTDTQYF
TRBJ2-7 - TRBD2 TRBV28 TGTGCCAGTTATAGCGGGAGGGCCAGGGGGCCCTACGAGCAGTACTTC CASYSGRARGPYEQYF
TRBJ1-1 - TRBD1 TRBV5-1 TGCGCCAGCAGCTTTCAGGGGGAAACTGAAGCTTTCTTT CASSFQGETEAFF
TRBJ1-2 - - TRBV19 TGTGCCAGTAGTGTCCTCAGGGTCGGCGGCTACACCTTC CASSVLRVGGYTF
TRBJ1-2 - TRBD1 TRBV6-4 TGTGCCAGCAGTGTTGGGACAGGGGATGGCTACACCTTC CASSVGTGDGYTF
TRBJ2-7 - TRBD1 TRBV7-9 TGTGCCAGCAGAAGGGACAGTCCCTACGAGCAGTACTTC CASRRDSPYEQYF
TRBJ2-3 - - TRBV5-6 TGTGCCAGCAGCTTGGCCGGGGATACGCAGTATTTT CASSLAGDTQYF
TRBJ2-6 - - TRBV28 TGTGCCACCCGGGGGTCTGGGGCCAACGTCCTGACTTTC CATRGSGANVLTF
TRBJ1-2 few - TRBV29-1 TGCAGCGTCCCCACAGGGCCCAGGAATGGCTACACCTTC CSVPTGPRNGYTF
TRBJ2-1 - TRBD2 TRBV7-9 TGTGCCAGCAGCTCGGGGGGGAGCTCCTACAATGAGCAGTTCTTC CASSSGGSSYNEQFF
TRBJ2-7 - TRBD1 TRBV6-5 TGTGCCAGCAGTAAACCCAGGGGGCAAGAGCAGTACTTC CASSKPRGQEQYF
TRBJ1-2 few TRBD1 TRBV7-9 TGTGCCAGCAGCAAGACCTCAGGGGGCGGCTACTATGGCTACACCTTC CASSKTSGGGYYGYTF
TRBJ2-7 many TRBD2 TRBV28 TGTGCCAGCAGTTTCCCAGCGGGAGCCAACGAGCAGTACTTC CASSFPAGANEQYF
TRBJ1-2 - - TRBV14 TGTGCCAGCAGCCAACGAAGCGGGACATCCAATGGCTACACCTTC CASSQRSGTSNGYTF
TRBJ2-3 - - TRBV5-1 TGCGCCAGCAGCTTAAGGAGATCGCCTAGCACAGATACGCAGTATTTT CASSLRRSPSTDTQYF
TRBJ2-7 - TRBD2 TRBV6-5 TGTGCCAGCAGTCAAACGGGGGGTTTCTACGAGCAGTACTTC CASSQTGGFYEQYF
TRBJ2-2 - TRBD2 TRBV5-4 TGTGCCAGCGCTCCGGCGGGAGGAGACACCGGGGAGCTGTTTTTT CASAPAGGDTGELFF
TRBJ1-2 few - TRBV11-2 TGTGCCAGCAGCTTCGACACACGCTATGGCTACACCTTC CASSFDTRYGYTF
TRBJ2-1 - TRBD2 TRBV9 TGTGCCAGCAGCGTAGGAGACGGACTAGCGGGACGTGAGCAGTTCTTC CASSVGDGLAGREQFF
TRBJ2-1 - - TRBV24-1 TGTGCCACCAGTGGACGGGAGAGCTCCTACAATGAGCAGTTCTTC CATSGRESSYNEQFF
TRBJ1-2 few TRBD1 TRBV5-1 TGCGCCAGCAGCCTGGGGACAGGATATGGCTACACCTTC CASSLGTGYGYTF
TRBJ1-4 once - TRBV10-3 TGTGCCATCAGCGCACAGCTGAATGAAAAACTGTTTTTT CAISAQLNEKLFF
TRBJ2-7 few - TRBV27 TGTGCCAGCAGTACTAGATCCTACGAGCAGTACTTC CASSTRSYEQYF
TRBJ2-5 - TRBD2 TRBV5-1 TGCGCCAGCAGCTTGGGGCCCACTAGCGGGAAGGAGACCCAGTACTTC CASSLGPTSGKETQYF
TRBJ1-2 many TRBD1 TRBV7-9 TGTGCCAGCAGCGCGACAGGGAATGGCTACACCTTC CASSATGNGYTF
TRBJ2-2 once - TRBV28 TGTGCCAGCAGCTCTCTAGCCACCGGGGAGCTGTTTTTT CASSSLATGELFF
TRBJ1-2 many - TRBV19 TGTGCCAGTAGATCTGGGCAGCAAATCTATGGCTACACCTTC CASRSGQQIYGYTF
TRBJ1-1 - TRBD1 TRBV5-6 TGTGCCAGCAGCCCCGGTGACAGGGAGACCACTGAAGCTTTCTTT CASSPGDRETTEAFF
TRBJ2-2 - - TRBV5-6 TGTGCCAGCAGCTTGCCACAGGGTACCGGCGGGGAGCTGTTTTTT CASSLPQGTGGELFF